These 16 T cell receptor beta chains came from one sample sequenced in a study of early T cells in non-severe SARS-CoV-2 infection. TCRdb fed the 5' RACE reads into MiXCR, producing one record per CDR3 protein. The sample has roughly 81,000 distinct CDR3 sequences; 12% are singletons. Input material: whole blood. These receptors all come from an adult who was a healthcare worker with PCR-confirmed SARS-CoV-2 infection or an uninfected control (not recorded which).

This clonotype has just a few counts. The genes are TRBV27 and TRBJ1-6; 9 positions agree with TRBD1. This CDR3 has 15 amino acids. The V gene's germline CDR1 is MNHEY and CDR2 SMNVEV (reference sequence). J was trimmed by 7 bases and V by 2 bases; bases with no gene match: 3. Here the CDR3 DNA reads TGTGCCAGCAGTTTAAAGGGACAGGGAAATTCACCCCTCCACTTT. Protein sequence: CASSLKGQGNSPLHF.

This clonotype was counted only a few times. This chain joins TRBV20-1 and TRBJ1-3; weak D call: TRBD1 (6 bases). V shed 2 bases and J shed 4 bases, with 6 bases lying between them. This CDR3 contains 12 residues. The V gene's germline CDR1 is DFQATT and CDR2 SNEGSKA (reference sequence). CDR3 region: CSARTGGNTIYF. As DNA, the CDR3 is TGCAGTGCTAGAACAGGGGGAAACACCATATATTTT.

The gene calls are TRBV2 and TRBJ2-3; no firm D call. Trimming took 7 bases from V and 2 from J, leaving 7 bases between them. The CDR3 loop spans 12 amino acids. CDR1 SNHLY and CDR2 FYNNEI come from the germline V gene. The CDR3 DNA reads as TGTGCCAGCAATAAGGACACAGATACGCAGTATTTT. This translates into CASNKDTDTQYF.

The CDR3 is CAISSLTGEPLYNEQFF. In nucleotides, the CDR3 is TGTGCCATCAGTTCACTTACAGGGGAACCCCTCTACAATGAGCAGTTCTTC. The V gene is TRBV10-3, the J gene TRBJ2-1; 7 bases line up with TRBD1. V dropped 5 bases and J dropped 3; count of bases not matched to a gene: 13. Germline-derived CDR1 and CDR2 are ENHRY and SYGVKD. The CDR3 contains 17 residues.

The table lists this clonotype with many counts. This rearrangement joins TRBV13 to TRBJ1-4, with 9 nucleotides matching TRBD1. Germline V gene lookup returns CDR1 PRHDT and CDR2 FYEKMQ (reference sequence). V lost 5 bases to trimming and J lost 7 bases; unmatched junction nucleotides: 14. The CDR3 totals 17 residues. CDR3: CASSEKGGGQGSEKLFF. Written as DNA, the CDR3 is TGTGCCAGCAGCGAAAAAGGAGGGGGACAGGGAAGTGAAAAACTGTTTTTT.

There are many counts of this clonotype. The V gene is TRBV20-1, the J gene TRBJ2-3; 10 positions match TRBD2. With V trimmed by 0 bases and J by 3 bases, 3 bases remained unmatched. The CDR3 length is 15 residues. Germline CDR1 and CDR2: DFQATT and SNEGSKA (reference sequence). CDR3 DNA: TGCAGTGCTAGAGATCAACTAGCGGGAACAGATACGCAGTATTTT. This gives the protein CSARDQLAGTDTQYF.

The V and J genes are TRBV29-1 and TRBJ1-3; 9 nucleotides match TRBD1. Trimming removed 6 bases from V and 3 bases from J; junction bases left unmatched: 6. Germline V CDR1 and CDR2: SQVTM, ANQGSEA. The length of the CDR3 is 14 residues. The CDR3 sequence is CSVAGTGSGNTIYF. CDR3 in DNA: TGCAGCGTAGCCGGGACAGGGAGTGGAAACACCATATATTTT.

This clonotype has ten or more counts. The chain links TRBV6-6 to TRBJ1-1; D not resolved. Per the germline V gene, CDR1 is MNHNY and CDR2 is SVGAGI (reference sequence). Deletions cut 8 bases from V and 8 bases from J, with 9 bases between. The CDR3 totals 10 residues. In DNA, the CDR3 is TGTGCCAGCGTGGGTTGGGAAGCTTTCTTT. The encoded protein is CASVGWEAFF.

This clonotype was recorded many times. The gene calls are TRBV12-3 or TRBV12-4 and TRBJ2-7, with D unresolved. This CDR3 comprises 13 residues. Trimming left V 7 bases short and J 0 bases short, with 10 bases between. The CDR3 DNA reads TGTGCCAGCACCTTGGGAACCTCCTACGAGCAGTACTTC. It translates to CASTLGTSYEQYF.

This clonotype came up a few times. The chain recombines TRBV29-1 with TRBJ2-5; TRBD2 agrees at 11 bases. CDR1 is SQVTM, CDR2 ANQGSEA, per germline. V lost 6 bases to trimming and J lost 2 bases; unmatched junction nucleotides: 14. The CDR3 is made up of 17 amino acids. Written as DNA, the CDR3 is TGCAGCGTACCTATAGCGGGAGGGCCTTTTCTGCAAGAGACCCAGTACTTC. This encodes CSVPIAGGPFLQETQYF.

This chain connects TRBV11-2 to TRBJ2-1; 9 bases line up with TRBD2. Germline V CDR1 and CDR2: SGHAT, FQNNGV. This CDR3 has 15 residues. Trimming took 5 bases from V and 2 from J; bases not matched to a gene: 4. The CDR3 here is CASSDSGRPYNEQFF. In DNA form, the CDR3 reads TGTGCCAGCAGCGATAGCGGGAGACCCTACAATGAGCAGTTCTTC.

The genes are TRBV6-5 and TRBJ1-5; D ambiguous. V lost 5 bases to trimming and J lost 2 bases, with 16 bases between them. In germline, CDR1 is MNHEY, CDR2 SVGAGI. This CDR3 comprises 16 residues. The CDR3 protein is CASSQWGGGGNQPQHF. DNA of the CDR3: TGTGCCAGCAGTCAGTGGGGAGGCGGGGGCAATCAGCCCCAGCATTTT.

The chain links TRBV28 to TRBJ2-7; no clear D gene. The CDR3 contains 15 residues. V was cut by 5 bases and J by 1 base, with 15 bases left in between. Germline loops: CDR1 MDHEN, CDR2 SYDVKM. The CDR3 DNA follows: TGTGCCAGCAGTCCAAACAGAGAGCTATCCTACGAGCAGTACTTC. This codes for CASSPNRELSYEQYF. Looking up the rest from reference TRBV28 and TRBJ2-7 gives the full variable domain: DVKVTQSSRYLVKRTGEKVFLECVQDMDHENMFWYRQDPGLGLRLIYFSYDVKMKEKGDIPEGYSVSREKKERFSLILESASTNQTSMYLCASSPNRELSYEQYFGPGTRLTVT.

The gene calls are TRBV7-2 and TRBJ2-1; maybe TRBD2 (5 bases). CDR3 length: 13 amino acids. Germline V gives CDR1 SGHTA, CDR2 FQGNSA. Trimming cost V 4 bases and J 4 bases, with 8 bases left between them. The CDR3 protein is CASSWTGYNEQFF. The CDR3, as DNA: TGTGCCAGCAGCTGGACTGGTTACAATGAGCAGTTCTTC.

The rearrangement links TRBV4-1 to TRBJ2-1, with D perhaps matching TRBD1 (6 bases). Trimming took 1 base from V and 0 from J, leaving 13 bases between them. From germline, CDR1 is MGHRA and CDR2 YSYEKL. CDR3 size: 17 residues. The DNA for the CDR3 is TGCGCCAGCAGCCAAGCCGGCAGGGGAAGCTCCTACAATGAGCAGTTCTTC. It encodes CASSQAGRGSSYNEQFF.

This clonotype occurred many times. V and J are TRBV2 and TRBJ2-3; no clear D gene. The germline V and J ends were trimmed by 7 bases and 1 base, with 6 bases remaining between them. This CDR3 contains 12 residues. In germline, CDR1 is SNHLY, CDR2 FYNNEI. CDR3 nucleotide sequence: TGTGCCAGCAAGGGTCGCACAGATACGCAGTATTTT. Protein: CASKGRTDTQYF.